These 9 T cell receptor beta chains were sequenced from one sample in a study of T cell repertoires and HLA-DP antigens. These receptors are not linked to any known antigen. TCRdb keeps only in-frame clones here, not all; method: immunoSEQ multiplex PCR. The sample records 75,000 to 90,000 clones, approximately 86% being singletons. Sequencing was done on a sample of CD4+ T cells from PBMCs. These receptors all stem from a man aged 50 or older in good health and CMV-seronegative.

CDR3 residues: CASSSQGPGELFF. The CDR3 bases are TGTGCCAGCAGCTCACAGGGACCCGGGGAGCTGTTTTTT. The V and J genes are TRBV7-6 and TRBJ2-2, with a weak D call TRBD1 (6 bases). V lost 4 bases to trimming and J lost 6 bases, with 9 bases between them. CDR1 is SGHVS and CDR2 is FNYEAQ in the germline V gene. The CDR3 has 13 amino acids.

The rearrangement links TRBV21-1 to TRBJ2-3; the table assigns TRBD2, which was not confirmed against the DNA. TRBV21-1 is a pseudogene. The CDR3 is made up of 15 amino acids. CDR3 region: CASSGRAGESDTQYF. The CDR3 DNA reads TGTGCCAGCAGCGGTCGAGCGGGGGAGTCAGATACGCAGTATTTT.

The chain recombines TRBV9 with TRBJ2-3; tentative D call: TRBD1 (5 bases). The CDR3 is 12 amino acids. The V end lost 0 bases, the J end lost 8 bases, and 7 bases lay between the germline ends. Germline V gene sequence: CDR1 SGDLS, CDR2 YYNGEE. This chain's CDR3 is CASSVEGATQYF. The CDR3 bases are TGTGCCAGCAGCGTAGAAGGGGCTACGCAGTATTTT.

The chain uses TRBV6-5 and TRBJ1-2, with D perhaps matching TRBD1 (5 bases). Germline V gene sequence: CDR1 MNHEY, CDR2 SVGAGI. The CDR3 loop spans 14 amino acids. Trimming cost V 4 bases and J 1 base, with 10 bases left between them. CDR3 DNA: TGTGCCAGCAGTTTGACAGAATTTAACTATGGCTACACCTTC. Translated: CASSLTEFNYGYTF.

The rearrangement links TRBV6-1 to TRBJ2-3, with D possibly matching TRBD2 (7 bases). The CDR3 covers 12 residues. Deletions cut 11 bases from V and 2 bases from J, with 11 bases between. Germline values: CDR1 MNHNS, CDR2 SASEGT. The CDR3 nucleotides are TGTGCCCTGGCGGGGGCCACAGATACGCAGTATTTT. This codes for CALAGATDTQYF.

The chain recombines TRBV7-2 with TRBJ1-2; the D is unclear. Germline V lookup: CDR1 SGHTA, CDR2 FQGNSA. This CDR3 has 15 residues. Trimming removed 5 bases from V and 8 bases from J, with 21 bases in between. The CDR3 DNA reads TGTGCCAGCAGCACCCCGTCGATCGGGGTTAGGGGCTACACCTTC. It yields the protein CASSTPSIGVRGYTF.

The chain carries TRBV25-1 and TRBJ2-5, with 7 nucleotides matching TRBD1. V lost 7 bases to trimming and J lost 5 bases; unmatched junction nucleotides: 10. This CDR3 region has 14 residues. In germline, CDR1 is MGHDK, CDR2 SYGVNS. In nucleotides, the CDR3 is TGTGCCAGCACCTCTTACAGGGGTGGGGAGACCCAGTACTTC. This gives the protein CASTSYRGGETQYF.

The chain combines TRBV5-4 with TRBJ2-5; TRBD1 might be the D (6 bases). Germline V lookup: CDR1 SGHNT, CDR2 YYREEE (reference sequence). V was shortened by 3 bases and J by 2 bases, with 17 bases between the two germline ends. CDR3 length: 16 residues. The CDR3 coding sequence is TGTGCCAGCAGCTCGCCTACCACAGGGCGACAAGAGACCCAGTACTTC. Translating gives CASSSPTTGRQETQYF.

V gene TRBV9 combines with J gene TRBJ2-2; perhaps TRBD1 as D (7 bases). Looked up from germline, CDR1 is SGDLS and CDR2 is YYNGEE. The CDR3 sequence is 15 residues long. V was cut by 1 base and J by 3 bases, with 10 bases left in between. CDR3: CASSVQGGHTGELFF. The CDR3 DNA is TGTGCCAGCAGCGTACAGGGGGGACACACCGGGGAGCTGTTTTTT.